This entry lists 24 T cell receptor beta chains sequenced from one sample in a study of T cell responses to AZD1222 COVID-19 vaccine (dated by TCRdb to 2020 to 2023). Read against the paper, the sample's time point label means: baseline before first vaccination. The protocol used for the library was the immunoSEQ multiplex PCR assay. Not all clones reach the TCRdb copy of this immuneACCESS table, which keeps in-frame sequences only. Checked studies attribute under half of the gap to unresolved V genes and leave the rest unexplained. The sample table contains 90,000 to 150,000 clones; only one count was recorded for approximately 91% of them. 2.4% of the sample goes to the ten largest clones. The source was peripheral blood, collected on day 0 of AZD1222 vaccination. The source of these receptors is an adult in good health.

The chain carries TRBV7-2 and TRBJ1-6, with D unresolved. Germline loops: CDR1 SGHTA, CDR2 FQGNSA. The CDR3 runs to 11 residues. V was cut by 5 bases and J by 14 bases, with 10 bases left in between. The CDR3 coding sequence is TGTGCCAGCAGCCCGGGAGCTACCCTCCACTTT. Protein product: CASSPGATLHF.

The J gene is TRBJ2-2, the V gene TRBV6-5, with a possible D match to TRBD1 (5 bases). Germline values: CDR1 MNHEY, CDR2 SVGAGI. V dropped 4 bases and J dropped 1 base, with 10 bases sitting between them. This CDR3 region has 15 residues. This CDR3 reads CASSSPTVNTGELFF. DNA for the CDR3: TGTGCCAGCAGTTCCCCGACAGTGAACACCGGGGAGCTGTTTTTT.

The chain employs TRBV19 and TRBJ2-2; 8 bases match TRBD1. CDR1 and CDR2 from the germline V gene are LNHDA and SQIVND (reference sequence). V trimming: 1 base; J trimming: 4 bases; junction bases outside the gene matches: 2. The CDR3 runs to 15 residues. The CDR3 loop is CASSIATGATGELFF. The CDR3 nucleotides read TGTGCCAGTAGTATAGCGACAGGGGCCACCGGGGAGCTGTTTTTT.

The rearrangement links TRBV4-2 to TRBJ1-1; 12 positions match TRBD1. Trimming took 3 bases from V and 2 from J; bases not matched to a gene: 4. The germline V gene has CDR1 LGHNA and CDR2 YNFKEQ. This CDR3 contains 16 residues. The CDR3 here is CASSHQGQGANTEAFF. CDR3 bases: TGTGCCAGCAGCCACCAGGGACAGGGGGCCAACACTGAAGCTTTCTTT.

J is TRBJ2-3 and V is TRBV10-3; TRBD2 agrees at 8 bases. Germline assignment: CDR1 ENHRY and CDR2 SYGVKD. The J segment lost 2 bases and the V segment lost 10 bases, leaving 8 bases of the junction unmatched. The CDR3 has 14 amino acids. CDR3 sequence: CASGAGVPTDTQYF. In nucleotides, the CDR3 is TGTGCCAGCGGAGCGGGAGTGCCCACAGATACGCAGTATTTT.

The chain recombines TRBV30 with TRBJ1-2, with a weak D call TRBD1 (5 bases). V lost 7 bases to trimming and J lost 3 bases, with 18 bases between them. Germline CDR1 reads GTSNPN; CDR2 reads SVGIG (reference sequence). The CDR3 sequence is 14 residues long. In nucleotides, the CDR3 is TGTGCCTCCCAGGAGGAGGGGTTAGACTATGGCTACACCTTC. Its translation is CASQEEGLDYGYTF.

This clone came up a few times. An end of the junction differs from the germline gene, which may be a read error. The chain recombines TRBV20-1 with TRBJ1-2; D is possibly TRBD1 (5 bases). The germline V gene has CDR1 DFQATT and CDR2 SNEGSKA (reference sequence). There are 11 residues in the CDR3. The CDR3 is CSARDPMTVSF. The CDR3 DNA sequence: TGCAGTGCTAGAGATCCCATGACAGTCTCCTTC.

J is TRBJ1-2 and V is TRBV29-1; D possibly corresponds to TRBD1 (6 bases). Germline-derived CDR1 and CDR2 are SQVTM and ANQGSEA. Between the trimmed V and J ends, which lost 4 bases and 2 bases, there was a span of 11 bases. This CDR3 is 13 amino acids long. The CDR3 nucleotides are TGCAGCGTTGGCGGGCAGGGGAACTATGGCTACACCTTC. Translating it yields CSVGGQGNYGYTF.

The chain joins TRBV19 to TRBJ1-5; TRBD1 aligns across 7 bases. Germline CDR1 is LNHDA and CDR2 is SQIVND (reference sequence). J lost 3 bases, V lost 9 bases, and 8 bases had no gene match. CDR3 length equals 14 residues. The CDR3 loop is CASKPGQFNQPQHF. The DNA for the CDR3 is TGTGCCAGCAAGCCGGGACAGTTCAATCAGCCCCAGCATTTT.

This clone was recorded once. In DNA, the CDR3 is TGTGCCAGCAGTCAGGACCGAGTCTCCTACGAGCAGTACTTC. It translates to CASSQDRVSYEQYF. The chain has TRBV2 and TRBJ2-7; D remains unclear. Trimming shortened V by 5 bases and J by 0 bases, and 11 bases separated the two germline ends. The germline gives CDR1 SNHLY, CDR2 FYNNEI. The CDR3 is 14 amino acids.

The V call is TRBV9, the J call TRBJ2-7; 8 bases are a match to TRBD2. Germline lookup yields CDR1 SGDLS and CDR2 YYNGEE. The CDR3 has 16 residues. With 4 bases clipped from V and 0 bases from J, the junction kept 9 bases outside the gene matches. In DNA, the CDR3 is TGTGCCAGCAGCCCCAAGGTACTAGCGGTCTCCTACGAGCAGTACTTC. Its protein is CASSPKVLAVSYEQYF.

The gene calls are TRBV25-1 and TRBJ2-4, with D perhaps being TRBD1 or TRBD2 (7 bases each). V was cut by 8 bases and J by 1 base, with 18 bases left in between. This CDR3 contains 16 residues. From germline, CDR1 is MGHDK and CDR2 SYGVNS. CDR3 nucleotide sequence: TGTGCCAGCGCCGACCAGGGGGGGGTCGCCAAAAACATTCAGTACTTC. Its translation: CASADQGGVAKNIQYF.

The V gene is TRBV18, the J gene TRBJ1-2; D is perhaps TRBD1 (6 bases). The CDR3 contains 13 residues. Per the germline V gene, CDR1 is KGHSH and CDR2 is LQKENI. Between the trimmed V and J ends, which lost 1 base and 8 bases, there was a span of 11 bases. CDR3 residues: CASSPLAGEGYTF. CDR3 nucleotide sequence: TGTGCCAGCTCACCACTCGCAGGGGAAGGCTACACCTTC.

CDR3 nucleotides: TGTGCCACCACCCCGTGGGGGCAGGGATCCGGCTATGGCTACACCTTC. As protein: CATTPWGQGSGYGYTF. The rearrangement uses TRBV15 and TRBJ1-2, with D possibly being TRBD1 (6 bases). In germline, CDR1 is LNHNV, CDR2 YYDKDF (reference sequence). The CDR3 extends over 16 amino acids. V shed 7 bases and J shed 4 bases, with 22 bases lying between them.

This clone was seen only a few times. The chain uses TRBV28 and TRBJ1-6; 7 bases fit TRBD1. There are 15 residues in the CDR3. The germline CDR1 and CDR2 sequences are MDHEN and SYDVKM. Trimming cost V 5 bases and J 7 bases; bases outside gene matches: 8. CDR3 loop: CASSTRRGQNSPLHF. CDR3 DNA: TGTGCCAGCAGTACGAGGAGGGGGCAGAATTCACCCCTCCACTTT.

V and J are TRBV6-1 and TRBJ1-6; tentative D call: TRBD1 (5 bases). V was clipped by 3 bases and J by 7 bases, with 10 bases between them. This CDR3 is built from 14 residues. In germline, CDR1 is MNHNS, CDR2 SASEGT. CDR3 coding DNA: TGTGCCAGCAGTGAGGGGCTTGGCAATTCACCCCTCCACTTT. Amino acid sequence: CASSEGLGNSPLHF.

CDR3 sequence: CASSLARAVLEGYTF. CDR3 bases: TGTGCCAGCAGCTTAGCGCGAGCCGTCTTGGAGGGCTACACCTTC. This chain connects TRBV7-2 to TRBJ1-2; D remains ambiguous. The CDR3 runs to 15 residues. The V gene's germline CDR1 is SGHTA and CDR2 FQGNSA. Trimming pared 0 bases from V and 8 bases from J, leaving 16 bases between. Drawing the rest from reference TRBV7-2 and TRBJ1-2, the complete variable domain is GAGVSQSPSNKVTEKGKDVELRCDPISGHTALYWYRQSLGQGLEFLIYFQGNSAPDKSGLPSDRFSAERTGGSVSTLTIQRTQQEDSAVYLCASSLARAVLEGYTFGSGTRLTVV.

The gene calls are TRBV28 and TRBJ1-2; no clear D. The V gene lost 4 bases and the J gene lost 8 bases, with 11 bases spanning the gap. Germline lookup yields CDR1 MDHEN and CDR2 SYDVKM. This CDR3 is 12 amino acids long. CDR3 loop: CASSSRALGYTF. CDR3 in DNA: TGTGCCAGCAGTTCCAGAGCCTTGGGCTACACCTTC.

The chain couples TRBV9 to TRBJ2-5, with 8 bases fitting TRBD2. The CDR3 spans 17 residues. Germline V gene lookup returns CDR1 SGDLS and CDR2 YYNGEE. V gave up 3 bases and J gave up 5 bases; unmatched junction bases: 15. The CDR3 reads CASSDRPGPGGRETQYF. CDR3 nucleotide sequence: TGTGCCAGCAGCGATCGCCCCGGACCGGGAGGGCGGGAGACCCAGTACTTC. Combining the CDR3 with reference TRBV9 and TRBJ2-5 gives the whole variable domain DSGVTQTPKHLITATGQRVTLRCSPRSGDLSVYWYQQSLDQGLQFLIQYYNGEERAKGNILERFSAQQFPDLHSELNLSSLELGDSALYFCASSDRPGPGGRETQYFGPGTRLLVL.

The genes are TRBV28 and TRBJ2-7; no clear D. The CDR3 has 14 amino acids. CDR1 and CDR2 (germline): MDHEN, SYDVKM. Trimming left V 2 bases short and J 0 bases short, with 8 bases between. CDR3 DNA: TGTGCCAGCAGTTTAATACTGGCCTCCTACGAGCAGTACTTC. Its translation: CASSLILASYEQYF.

The chain carries TRBV11-2 and TRBJ2-3; D may match TRBD1 or TRBD2 (5 bases each). The CDR3 consists of 16 residues. Trimming cost V 7 bases and J 0 bases, with 17 bases left between them. CDR1 and CDR2 from the germline V gene are SGHAT and FQNNGV. The CDR3 DNA is TGTGCCAGCACCCCTGGTGGGGGTCCTAGCACAGATACGCAGTATTTT. It translates to CASTPGGGPSTDTQYF.

In this sample, this clone turned up once. The rearrangement links TRBV9 to TRBJ1-2, with D hard to call. CDR3 length: 14 amino acids. Germline-derived CDR1 and CDR2 are SGDLS and YYNGEE. Trimming left V 6 bases short and J 5 bases short, with 17 bases between. The CDR3 region has the DNA TGTGCCAGCACCGAAGACACCGCCAGGTATGGCTACACCTTC. Protein: CASTEDTARYGYTF. Looking up the rest from reference TRBV9 and TRBJ1-2 gives the full variable domain: DSGVTQTPKHLITATGQRVTLRCSPRSGDLSVYWYQQSLDQGLQFLIQYYNGEERAKGNILERFSAQQFPDLHSELNLSSLELGDSALYFCASTEDTARYGYTFGSGTRLTVV.

J is TRBJ2-5 and V is TRBV5-1; D may be TRBD2 (6 bases). Germline V gene sequence: CDR1 SGHRS, CDR2 YFSETQ. The CDR3 runs to 14 residues. V shed 0 bases and J shed 4 bases, with 10 bases lying between them. CDR3 region: CASSLGPRGETQYF. CDR3 sequence (DNA): TGCGCCAGCAGCTTGGGGCCGCGGGGAGAGACCCAGTACTTC.

The table lists this clone with a count of one. In DNA, the CDR3 is TGTGCCAGCAGCGCCCAGTGGGTGACGGGTGCTTTCTTT. Encoded protein: CASSAQWVTGAFF. This chain links TRBV7-2 with TRBJ1-1; D not resolved. Germline V gene data show CDR1 as SGHTA and CDR2 as FQGNSA. Trimming shortened V by 5 bases and J by 11 bases, and 18 bases separated the two germline ends. The CDR3 contains 13 residues. The variable domain in full, with the rest retrieved from reference TRBV7-2 and TRBJ1-1, is GAGVSQSPSNKVTEKGKDVELRCDPISGHTALYWYRQSLGQGLEFLIYFQGNSAPDKSGLPSDRFSAERTGGSVSTLTIQRTQQEDSAVYLCASSAQWVTGAFFGQGTRLTVV.